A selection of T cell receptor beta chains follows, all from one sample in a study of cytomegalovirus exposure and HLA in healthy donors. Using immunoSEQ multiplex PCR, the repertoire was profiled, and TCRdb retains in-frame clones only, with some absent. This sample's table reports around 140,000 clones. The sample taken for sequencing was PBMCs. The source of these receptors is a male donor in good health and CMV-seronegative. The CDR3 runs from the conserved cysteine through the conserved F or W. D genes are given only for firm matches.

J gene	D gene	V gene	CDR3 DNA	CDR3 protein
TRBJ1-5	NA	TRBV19	TGTGCCAGTAGTTTCACAGGGAGCTATAGCAATCAGCCCCAGCATTTT	CASSFTGSYSNQPQHF
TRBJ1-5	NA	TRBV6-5	TGTGCCAGCAGATCCGGCAGGGGCAACAATCAGCCCCAGCATTTT	CASRSGRGNNQPQHF
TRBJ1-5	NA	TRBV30	TGTGCCTGGAGTGTAGGGAAGTTTCAGGGATCGAGCAATCAGCCCCAGCATTTT	CAWSVGKFQGSSNQPQHF
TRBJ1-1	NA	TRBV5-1	TGCGCCAGCAGCTTGGAGACCGGGGTTTTGAACACTGAAGCTTTCTTT	CASSLETGVLNTEAFF
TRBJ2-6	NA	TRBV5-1	TGCGCCAGCAGCCCGTCGGGGTCTGGGGCCAACGTCCTGACTTTC	CASSPSGSGANVLTF
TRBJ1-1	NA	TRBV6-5	TGTGCCAGCAGTTACCGAGTGATGAACACTGAAGCTTTCTTT	CASSYRVMNTEAFF
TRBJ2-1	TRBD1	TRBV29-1	TGCAGCTCCGAAGGGGGCAACGACAATGAGCAGTTCTTC	CSSEGGNDNEQFF
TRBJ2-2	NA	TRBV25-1	TGTGCCAGCAGTGAGGGACAGAACACCGGGGAGCTGTTTTTT	CASSEGQNTGELFF
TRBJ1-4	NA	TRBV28	TGTGCCAGCAGTTTTAGAAGCGGAAAACTGTTTTTT	CASSFRSGKLFF
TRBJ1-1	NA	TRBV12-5	TGTGCTAGTAAGCAGGGGAACACTGAAGCTTTCTTT	CASKQGNTEAFF
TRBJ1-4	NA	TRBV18	TGTGCCAGCTCACGTGCGGTTGCAACTAATGAAAAACTGTTTTTT	CASSRAVATNEKLFF
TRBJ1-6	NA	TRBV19	TGTGCCAGTAGTATCTTCCAAGGGAGCTCCTATAATTCACCCCTCCACTTT	CASSIFQGSSYNSPLHF
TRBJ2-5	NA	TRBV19	TGTGCCAGTAGTATAGGGGAGTGGGCTAAAGAGACCCAGTACTTC	CASSIGEWAKETQYF
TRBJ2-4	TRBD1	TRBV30	TGTGCCTGGAGGGGACAGGGCTACGGGAACATTCAGTACTTC	CAWRGQGYGNIQYF
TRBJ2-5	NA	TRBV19	TGTGCCAGTAGCCTGCGGGAGACCCAGTACTTC	CASSLRETQYF
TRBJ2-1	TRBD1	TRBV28	TGTGCCAGCAGTTTTTGGGTTCGGGACAGGGGTAATGAGCAGTTCTTC	CASSFWVRDRGNEQFF
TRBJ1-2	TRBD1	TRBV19	TGTGCCAGCCTGACACAGGGGGAGTCTGGTGGCTACACCTTC	CASLTQGESGGYTF
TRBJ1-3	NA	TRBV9	TGTGCCAGCAGCGTAGGGTCGGGGGGGCTCACTGGAAACACCATATATTTT	CASSVGSGGLTGNTIYF
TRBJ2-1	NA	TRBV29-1	TGCAGCACTCTCAGGGGCGCCTCCTACAATGAGCAGTTCTTC	CSTLRGASYNEQFF
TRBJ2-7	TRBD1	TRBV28	TGTGCCAGCAGGTCACAGGGGGCGACCTACGAGCAGTACTTC	CASRSQGATYEQYF
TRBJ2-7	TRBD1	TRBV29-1	TGCAGCGTCAGAGGACAGGATGACGAGCAGTACTTC	CSVRGQDDEQYF
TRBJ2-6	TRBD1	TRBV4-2	TGTGCCAGCAGCCAAGGACAGGGGGTGGATGGGGCCAACGTCCTGACTTTC	CASSQGQGVDGANVLTF
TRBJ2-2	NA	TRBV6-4	TGTGCCAGCAGTGCCGACACCGGGGAGCTGTTTTTT	CASSADTGELFF
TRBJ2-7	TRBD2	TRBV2	TGTGCCAGCAGCTCTAGCGGGTCCTACGAGCAGTACTTC	CASSSSGSYEQYF
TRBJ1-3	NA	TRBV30	TGTGCCTGGAGTGTCATGAGGTCTGGAAACACCATATATTTT	CAWSVMRSGNTIYF
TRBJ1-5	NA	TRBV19	TGTGCCAGTAGGGAAACAGGGTATAGCAATCAGCCCCAGCATTTT	CASRETGYSNQPQHF
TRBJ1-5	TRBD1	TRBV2	TGTGCCAGCAGTGCAGACAGGGGCCATCAGCCCCAGCATTTT	CASSADRGHQPQHF
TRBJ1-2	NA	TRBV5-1	TGCGCCAGCAGCTTGGATCAGGGTGGTTACTATGGCTACACCTTC	CASSLDQGGYYGYTF
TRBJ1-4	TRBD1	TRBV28	TGTGCCAGCAGGCGGACAGGGGGATCGGCTAATGAAAAACTGTTTTTT	CASRRTGGSANEKLFF
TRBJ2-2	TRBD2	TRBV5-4	TGTGCCAGCAGCACTAGCGGGACGAACACCGGGGAGCTGTTTTTT	CASSTSGTNTGELFF
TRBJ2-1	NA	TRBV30	TGTGCCTGGACCGGGACCTACAATGAGCAGTTCTTC	CAWTGTYNEQFF
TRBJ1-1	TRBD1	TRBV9	TGTGCCAGCAGCGTAGGACAGGGATGGTCCACTGAAGCTTTCTTT	CASSVGQGWSTEAFF
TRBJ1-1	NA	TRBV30	TGTGCCTGGAGGGGGGGGTCTACTGAAGCTTTCTTT	CAWRGGSTEAFF
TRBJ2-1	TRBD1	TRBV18	TGTGCCAGCTCCCCCATTGCGACAGGGAGCTCCTACAATGAGCAGTTCTTC	CASSPIATGSSYNEQFF
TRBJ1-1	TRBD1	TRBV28	TGTGCCAGCAGTTTATGGGGACAGAGCAATATTAACACTGAAGCTTTCTTT	CASSLWGQSNINTEAFF
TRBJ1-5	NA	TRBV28	TGTGCCATCACGGGGGGGAGCAATCAGCCCCAGCATTTT	CAITGGSNQPQHF
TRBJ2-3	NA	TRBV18	TGTGCCAGCTCACAGCAGGGGCGCACAGATACGCAGTATTTT	CASSQQGRTDTQYF
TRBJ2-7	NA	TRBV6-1	TGTGCCAGCAGTGCCCCGAGGCCCTACGAGCAGTACTTC	CASSAPRPYEQYF
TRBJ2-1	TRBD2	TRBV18	TGTGCCAGCTCACCACAAGGACTAGATGGCAATGAGCAGTTCTTC	CASSPQGLDGNEQFF
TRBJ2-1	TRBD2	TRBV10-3	TGTGCCATCAGTGAGTTGCCTAGCGGGACGACCTACAATGAGCAGTTCTTC	CAISELPSGTTYNEQFF
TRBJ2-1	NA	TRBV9	TGTGCCAGCAGCCCAGGGATATACAATGAGCAGTTCTTC	CASSPGIYNEQFF
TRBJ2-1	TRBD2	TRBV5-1	TGCGCCAGCAGCTTGGTAGCGGGAGGGTTGAATGAGCAGTTCTTC	CASSLVAGGLNEQFF
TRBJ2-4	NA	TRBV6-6	TGTGCCAGCAGTGCCCCGGGGATAAACATTCAGTACTTC	CASSAPGINIQYF
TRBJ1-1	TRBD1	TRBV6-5	TGTGCCAGCAGTCAGGGGGCCGCCCAAGCTTTCTTT	CASSQGAAQAFF
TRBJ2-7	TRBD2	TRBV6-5	TGTGCCAGCAGTTACCTCTCCCCCAGCGGGGTCTACGAGCAGTACTTC	CASSYLSPSGVYEQYF